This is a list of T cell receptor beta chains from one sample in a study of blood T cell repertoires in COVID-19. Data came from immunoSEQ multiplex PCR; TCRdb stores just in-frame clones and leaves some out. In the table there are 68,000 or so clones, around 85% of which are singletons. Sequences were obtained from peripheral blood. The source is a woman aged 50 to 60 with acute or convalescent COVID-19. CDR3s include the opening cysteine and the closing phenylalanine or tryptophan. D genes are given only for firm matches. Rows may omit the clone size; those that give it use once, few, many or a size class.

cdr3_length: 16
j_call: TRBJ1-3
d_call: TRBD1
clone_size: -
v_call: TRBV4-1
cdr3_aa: CASSPPGQAAGNTIYF
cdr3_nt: TGCGCCAGCAGCCCTCCGGGACAGGCGGCTGGAAACACCATATATTTT

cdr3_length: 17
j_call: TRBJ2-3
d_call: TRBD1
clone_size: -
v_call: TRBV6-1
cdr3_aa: CASSALGTGKNTDTQYF
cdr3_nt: TGTGCCAGCAGTGCGCTCGGGACAGGGAAGAACACAGATACGCAGTATTTT

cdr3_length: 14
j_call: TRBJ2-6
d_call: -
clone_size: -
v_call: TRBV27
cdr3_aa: CASSDNSGANVLTF
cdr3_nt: TGTGCCAGCAGCGACAACTCTGGGGCCAACGTCCTGACTTTC

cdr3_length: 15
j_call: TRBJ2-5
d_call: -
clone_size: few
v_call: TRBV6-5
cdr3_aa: CASSSGSEVAETQYF
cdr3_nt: TGTGCCAGCAGTTCGGGATCGGAGGTCGCGGAGACCCAGTACTTC

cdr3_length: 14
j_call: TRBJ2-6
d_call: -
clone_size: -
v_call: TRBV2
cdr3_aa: CASGGFSGANVLTF
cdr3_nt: TGTGCCAGCGGAGGGTTCTCTGGGGCCAACGTCCTGACTTTC

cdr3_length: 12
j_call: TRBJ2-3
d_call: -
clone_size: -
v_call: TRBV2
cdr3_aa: CASSAPGDTQYF
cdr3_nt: TGTGCCAGCAGCGCGCCCGGGGATACGCAGTATTTT

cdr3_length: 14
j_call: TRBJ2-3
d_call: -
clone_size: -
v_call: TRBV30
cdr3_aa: CAWNDGWGSDTQYF
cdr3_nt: TGTGCCTGGAATGATGGGTGGGGCTCAGATACGCAGTATTTT

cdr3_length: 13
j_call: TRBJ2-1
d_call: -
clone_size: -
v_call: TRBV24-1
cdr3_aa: CATGGRGYNEQFF
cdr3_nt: TGTGCCACCGGCGGTAGAGGCTACAATGAGCAGTTCTTC

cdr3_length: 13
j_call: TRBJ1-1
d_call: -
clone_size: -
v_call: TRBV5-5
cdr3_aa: CASSLFSGTEAFF
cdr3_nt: TGTGCCAGCAGCTTGTTCTCGGGGACTGAAGCTTTCTTT

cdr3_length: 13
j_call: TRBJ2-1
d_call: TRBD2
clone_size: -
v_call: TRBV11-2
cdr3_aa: CASSTSGGTEQFF
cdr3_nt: TGTGCCAGCAGTACTAGCGGGGGGACTGAGCAGTTCTTC

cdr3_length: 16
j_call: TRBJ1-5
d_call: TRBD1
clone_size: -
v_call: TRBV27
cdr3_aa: CASGRRDSNSNQPQHF
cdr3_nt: TGTGCCAGCGGACGCCGGGACAGCAATAGCAATCAGCCCCAGCATTTT

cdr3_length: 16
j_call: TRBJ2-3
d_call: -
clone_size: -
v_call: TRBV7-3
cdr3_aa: CASSLTGGSATDTQYF
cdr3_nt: TGTGCCAGCAGCTTAACCGGGGGTAGCGCCACAGATACGCAGTATTTT

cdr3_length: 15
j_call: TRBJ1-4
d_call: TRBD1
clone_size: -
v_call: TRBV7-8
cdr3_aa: CASSLDRVANEKLFF
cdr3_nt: TGTGCCAGCAGCCTTGACAGGGTGGCTAATGAAAAACTGTTTTTT